The 29 T cell receptor beta chains below come from one sample, sequenced in a study of T cells in Graves' hyperthyroidism and ophthalmopathy. TCR beta CDR3 regions were amplified from RNA. In the first-round RT-PCR of the TCR CDR3, the HTBI primer set was used. A single record per CDR3 protein comes from TCRdb applying MiXCR to the multiplex PCR reads. The sample has nearly 750,000 distinct CDR3 sequences; around a third are singletons. Sequences were obtained from blood. The receptors come from a woman in her thirties or forties with Graves' hyperthyroidism.

This clonotype appeared a few times. V gene TRBV5-1 combines with J gene TRBJ2-5; TRBD1 aligns across 10 bases. CDR3 length: 14 amino acids. Germline V gene data show CDR1 as SGHRS and CDR2 as YFSETQ. V trimming: 4 bases; J trimming: 4 bases; junction bases outside the gene matches: 4. The CDR3 bases are TGCGCCAGCAGCCCGGGGGACAGGGGAGAGACCCAGTACTTC. It yields the protein CASSPGDRGETQYF.

V usage is TRBV6-5 and J usage is TRBJ1-1, with unresolved D. The CDR3 length is 12 residues. Trimming removed 4 bases at V and 6 bases at J, with 9 bases between. Germline CDR1 is MNHEY and CDR2 is SVGAGI. CDR3 region: CASSSEVPEAFF. Written as DNA, the CDR3 is TGTGCCAGCAGTTCGGAAGTCCCTGAAGCTTTCTTT.

In this sample, this clonotype turned up a few times. This chain joins TRBV4-3 and TRBJ1-5; possible D gene TRBD1, 6 bases. The CDR3 totals 15 residues. Trimming stripped 1 base from V and 7 bases from J, with 14 bases between. Germline V gives CDR1 LGHNA, CDR2 YSLEER. The CDR3 sequence: CASSQGTPGEQPQHF. CDR3 in DNA: TGCGCCAGCAGCCAAGGAACCCCAGGGGAACAGCCCCAGCATTTT.

The V and J genes are TRBV29-1 and TRBJ2-7; weak D call: TRBD2 (5 bases). Germline V gene data show CDR1 as SQVTM and CDR2 as ANQGSEA. V lost 7 bases, J lost 5 bases, and 33 bases lay in between. This CDR3 contains 18 residues. The CDR3 loop is CSAVVSGAGEGLSNEQYF. The CDR3 nucleotides read TGCAGCGCCGTCGTATCAGGCGCCGGGGAAGGTTTGTCTAACGAGCAGTACTTC.

The chain employs TRBV11-2 and TRBJ1-1; TRBD1 is a possible D gene (5 bases). Germline V gene data show CDR1 as SGHAT and CDR2 as FQNNGV. With 6 bases removed from V and 0 bases from J, the gap between germline ends came to 23 bases. This CDR3 is built from 18 residues. CDR3 in amino acids: CASRPLKEARGMNTEAFF. The DNA for the CDR3 is TGTGCCAGCAGGCCACTTAAGGAGGCGCGGGGCATGAACACTGAAGCTTTCTTT.

V gene TRBV20-1 combines with J gene TRBJ2-5; 9 nucleotides align to TRBD1. CDR3 length equals 14 residues. Germline CDR1 DFQATT, CDR2 SNEGSKA (reference sequence). The CDR3 coding sequence is TGCAGCATCCCGGGACAGGGAAGCCAAGAGACCCAGTACTTC. It codes for CSIPGQGSQETQYF.

The chain couples TRBV12-3 or TRBV12-4 to TRBJ1-2, with D possibly matching TRBD1 (6 bases). V lost 0 bases to trimming and J lost 6 bases, with 11 bases between them. The CDR3 extends over 14 amino acids. The CDR3 DNA reads TGTGCCAGCAGTTTAGCGCAGGGGCTAGATGGCTACACCTTC. The encoded protein is CASSLAQGLDGYTF.

Notes on this clonotype: Compared with germline, one end of the junction differs, possibly owing to a read error. J is TRBJ2-6 and V is TRBV19, with D possibly being TRBD2 (6 bases). The germline gives CDR1 LNHDA, CDR2 SQIVND (reference sequence). The CDR3 length is 10 residues. The CDR3 spells CASREGTEAF. The CDR3, as DNA: TGTGCCAGTAGGGAGGGCACTGAAGCTTTC.

This clonotype was observed a few times. V is TRBV7-2 and J is TRBJ1-1, with 12 bases that match TRBD1. Germline V CDR1 and CDR2: SGHTA, FQGNSA. Trimming took 5 bases from V and 3 from J; bases not matched to a gene: 10. The length of the CDR3 is 17 residues. CDR3 protein: CASSPGTGGFRDTEAFF. CDR3 nucleotides: TGTGCCAGCAGCCCCGGGACAGGGGGCTTTCGTGACACTGAAGCTTTCTTT.

The J gene is TRBJ1-2, the V gene TRBV20-1; possible D gene TRBD1, 5 bases. CDR1 and CDR2 from the germline V gene are DFQATT and SNEGSKA (reference sequence). V gave up 3 bases and J gave up 4 bases, with 12 bases separating them. The CDR3 loop spans 13 amino acids. The CDR3 region is CSASDQGLYGYTF. The CDR3 nucleotides are TGCAGTGCTAGTGACCAGGGACTCTATGGCTACACCTTC.

Points on this clonotype: A much larger clone differs by one base, so this may be a read error. The chain couples TRBV11-2 to TRBJ2-5, with 9 bases lining up with TRBD2. From germline, CDR1 is SGHAT and CDR2 FQNNGV. The V segment lost 0 bases and the J segment 3 bases; nucleotides outside the gene matches: 2. This CDR3 is built from 15 residues. This CDR3 is CASSLELAGKETQYF. Here the CDR3 DNA reads TGTGCCAGCAGCTTAGAGCTAGCGGGGAAAGAGACCCAGTACTTC. Variable domain in full (rest from reference TRBV11-2 and TRBJ2-5): EAGVAQSPRYKIIEKRQSVAFWCNPISGHATLYWYQQILGQGPKLLIQFQNNGVVDDSQLPKDRFSAERLKGVDSTLKIQPAKLEDSAVYLCASSLELAGKETQYFGPGTRLLVL.

This clonotype has a count of ten or more. The rearrangement joins TRBV29-1 to TRBJ1-3; 7 nucleotides line up with TRBD1. After removal of 1 base from V and 0 bases from J, the junction contained 3 bases not matched to a gene. The CDR3 loop spans 15 amino acids. Per germline, CDR1 SQVTM and CDR2 ANQGSEA. The CDR3 sequence is CSVEARQGSGNTIYF. The DNA of the CDR3 is TGCAGCGTTGAAGCCCGACAGGGCTCTGGAAACACCATATATTTT.

The gene calls are TRBV6-2 or TRBV6-3 and TRBJ2-7; 8 bases are shared with TRBD1. The germline V gene has CDR1 MNHEY and CDR2 SVGEGT. V lost 0 bases, J lost 4 bases, and 11 bases stayed unmatched. CDR3 size: 17 residues. This CDR3 is CASSYSVRTGRMYEQYF. Written as DNA, the CDR3 is TGTGCCAGCAGTTACTCGGTCCGGACAGGGAGGATGTACGAGCAGTACTTC.

This clonotype was counted many times. DNA for the CDR3: TGTGCCAGCAGCTTCACAGGGCCTGGAAACACCATATATTTT. Its translation is CASSFTGPGNTIYF. This chain joins TRBV7-2 and TRBJ1-3; TRBD1 might be the D (6 bases). Trimming left V 3 bases short and J 2 bases short, with 8 bases between. The germline V gene encodes CDR1 SGHTA and CDR2 FQGNSA. The CDR3 has 14 residues. Full variable domain (remainder filled in from reference TRBV7-2 and TRBJ1-3): GAGVSQSPSNKVTEKGKDVELRCDPISGHTALYWYRQSLGQGLEFLIYFQGNSAPDKSGLPSDRFSAERTGGSVSTLTIQRTQQEDSAVYLCASSFTGPGNTIYFGEGSWLTVV.

The rearrangement uses TRBV5-4 and TRBJ2-7; weak D call: TRBD2 (6 bases). Trimming pared 4 bases from V and 5 bases from J, leaving 13 bases between. Germline values: CDR1 SGHNT, CDR2 YYREEE (reference sequence). This CDR3 contains 13 residues. The CDR3 loop is CASSRRGSDEQYF. Written as DNA, the CDR3 is TGTGCCAGCAGCCGTCGGGGGTCGGACGAGCAGTACTTC.

This clonotype was picked up many times. V usage is TRBV7-9 and J usage is TRBJ1-6; D is uncertain. The CDR3 has 14 residues. CDR1 and CDR2 (germline): SEHNR, FQNEAQ (reference sequence). V was clipped by 5 bases and J by 9 bases, with 14 bases between them. Here the CDR3 DNA reads TGTGCCAGCAGCAGCCCGTACCTCGGTTCACCCCTCCACTTT. Translating it yields CASSSPYLGSPLHF.

The chain employs TRBV7-2 and TRBJ1-5; no clear D gene. Germline CDR1 reads SGHTA; CDR2 reads FQGNSA. The CDR3 is 12 residues long. Trimming cost V 8 bases and J 5 bases, with 10 bases left between them. CDR3 sequence reads: CASYSRDQPQHF. For the CDR3, the DNA is TGTGCCAGCTACAGTAGGGATCAGCCCCAGCATTTT.

This clonotype was counted many times. The chain employs TRBV20-1 and TRBJ1-2; 8 nucleotides align to TRBD1. The junction had 5 bases not matched to a gene; V was cut back by 5 bases and J by 6 bases. The CDR3 consists of 12 residues. Looked up from germline, CDR1 is DFQATT and CDR2 is SNEGSKA (reference sequence). In nucleotides, the CDR3 is TGCAGTGCTGAGACAGGGGCAAATGGCTACACCTTC. This encodes CSAETGANGYTF.

This clonotype was observed a handful of times. J is TRBJ1-4 and V is TRBV7-2; D not certain. This CDR3 has 13 amino acids. Germline V gene lookup returns CDR1 SGHTA and CDR2 FQGNSA. With 7 bases removed from V and 4 bases from J, the gap between germline ends came to 10 bases. CDR3 protein: CASTTAYNEKLFF. As DNA, the CDR3 is TGTGCCAGCACTACAGCTTATAATGAAAAACTGTTTTTT.

CDR3: CASSMTGVHEQYF. CDR3 coding DNA: TGTGCCAGCAGTATGACAGGGGTGCACGAGCAGTACTTC. The chain employs TRBV6-1 and TRBJ2-7; TRBD1 matches at 8 bases. V trimming: 5 bases; J trimming: 5 bases; junction bases outside the gene matches: 5. This CDR3 has 13 residues. Germline V gene data show CDR1 as MNHNS and CDR2 as SASEGT.

A few counts support this clonotype. This chain joins TRBV6-4 and TRBJ2-2; TRBD2 agrees at 9 bases. V was clipped by 6 bases and J by 3 bases; unmatched bases: 11. This CDR3 has 17 residues. In germline, CDR1 is MRHNA, CDR2 SNTAGT. CDR3 region: CASRATGLASDTGELFF. The CDR3 region has the DNA TGTGCCAGCAGAGCCACAGGACTAGCGTCCGACACCGGGGAGCTGTTTTTT.

This clonotype appeared once. The chain recombines TRBV10-3 with TRBJ1-3, with 7 bases that match TRBD1. CDR3 length equals 14 residues. Germline CDR1 and CDR2: ENHRY and SYGVKD. Unmatched junction bases numbered 10, after V lost 10 bases and J lost 4 bases. The CDR3 DNA follows: TGTGCCAGCGAATCCGACAGGGAAGGAAACACCATATATTTT. It specifies CASESDREGNTIYF.

This clonotype has a single count. The V gene is TRBV9, the J gene TRBJ2-2, with D perhaps matching TRBD2 (5 bases). The CDR3 is made up of 13 amino acids. The germline V gene has CDR1 SGDLS and CDR2 YYNGEE. Trimming took 7 bases from V and 6 from J, leaving 13 bases between them. Here the CDR3 reads CASPAGMAGELFF. CDR3 DNA sequence: TGTGCCAGCCCCGCCGGGATGGCCGGGGAGCTGTTTTTT.

This clonotype was counted a few times. The rearrangement uses TRBV14 and TRBJ1-5, with 10 bases aligning to TRBD1. The germline V gene encodes CDR1 SGHDN and CDR2 FVKESK. Trimming removed 4 bases from V and 0 bases from J; junction bases left unmatched: 6. This CDR3 comprises 17 residues. CDR3 loop: CASSPSRTGGSNQPQHF. CDR3 nucleotides: TGTGCCAGCAGCCCCTCCCGGACAGGGGGTAGCAATCAGCCCCAGCATTTT.

Only a few counts were recorded for this clonotype. This rearrangement joins TRBV29-1 to TRBJ2-5; D is ambiguous. The CDR3 contains 12 residues. CDR1 and CDR2 (germline): SQVTM, ANQGSEA. With 4 bases removed from V and 5 bases from J, the gap between germline ends came to 11 bases. CDR3 sequence (DNA): TGCAGCGTTGCGGCGGTGGGGGAGACCCAGTACTTC. Its translation is CSVAAVGETQYF.

This clonotype was picked up many times. The CDR3 here is CASSSFRAYEQYF. The CDR3 bases are TGTGCCAGCAGCTCCTTCAGGGCCTACGAGCAGTACTTC. J is TRBJ2-7 and V is TRBV7-8; the D gene is possibly TRBD1 (5 bases). V was shortened by 4 bases and J by 2 bases, with 9 bases between the two germline ends. Germline V lookup: CDR1 SGHVS, CDR2 FQNEAQ. The CDR3 is 13 amino acids. The full variable domain, completed using reference TRBV7-8 and TRBJ2-7, is GAGVSQSPRYKVAKRGQDVALRCDPISGHVSLFWYQQALGQGPEFLTYFQNEAQLDKSGLPSDRFFAERPEGSVSTLKIQRTQQEDSAVYLCASSSFRAYEQYFGPGTRLTVT.

Many counts were recorded for this clonotype. The chain links TRBV5-8 to TRBJ2-5; D remains ambiguous. Germline assignment: CDR1 SGHTS and CDR2 YDEGEE. CDR3 length equals 15 residues. Trimming removed 0 bases from V and 2 bases from J, with 11 bases in between. The CDR3 loop reads CASSLGLAQQETQYF. The CDR3, as DNA: TGTGCCAGCAGCTTGGGACTGGCCCAACAAGAGACCCAGTACTTC. Full variable domain (rest looked up from reference TRBV5-8 and TRBJ2-5): EAGVTQSPTHLIKTRGQQATLRCSPISGHTSVYWYQQALGLGLQFLLWYDEGEERNRGNFPPRFSGRQFPNYSSELNVNALELEDSALYLCASSLGLAQQETQYFGPGTRLLVL.

V is TRBV19 and J is TRBJ1-5, with D tentatively TRBD1 (6 bases). The V end was cut by 6 bases, the J end by 2 bases, with 20 bases between. This CDR3 is built from 17 residues. Germline loops: CDR1 LNHDA, CDR2 SQIVND (reference sequence). CDR3 amino acids: CASRGRGRGGGNQPQHF. For the CDR3, the DNA is TGTGCCAGTAGGGGCAGGGGCCGAGGGGGGGGCAATCAGCCCCAGCATTTT.

At least ten counts were recorded for this clonotype. The chain links TRBV15 to TRBJ1-2, with TRBD1 matching 8 bases. Losses at the gene ends were 5 bases for V and 4 bases for J; bases not matched to a gene: 9. The CDR3 has 15 residues. Germline V gene lookup returns CDR1 LNHNV and CDR2 YYDKDF (reference sequence). The CDR3 nucleotides are TGTGCCACCAGCGGGGCGATAGGGACAGGCTATGGCTACACCTTC. As protein: CATSGAIGTGYGYTF.